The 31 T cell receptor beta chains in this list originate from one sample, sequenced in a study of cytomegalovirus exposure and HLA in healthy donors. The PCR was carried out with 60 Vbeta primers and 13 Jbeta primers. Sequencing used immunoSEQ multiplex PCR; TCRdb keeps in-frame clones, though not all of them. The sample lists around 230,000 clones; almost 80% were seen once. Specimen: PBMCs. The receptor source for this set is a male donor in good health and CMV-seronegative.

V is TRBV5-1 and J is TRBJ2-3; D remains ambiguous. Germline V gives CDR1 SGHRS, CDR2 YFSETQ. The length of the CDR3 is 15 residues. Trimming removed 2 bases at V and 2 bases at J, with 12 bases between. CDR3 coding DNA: TGCGCCAGCAGCTTTGTGACAACAATCACAGATACGCAGTATTTT. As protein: CASSFVTTITDTQYF.

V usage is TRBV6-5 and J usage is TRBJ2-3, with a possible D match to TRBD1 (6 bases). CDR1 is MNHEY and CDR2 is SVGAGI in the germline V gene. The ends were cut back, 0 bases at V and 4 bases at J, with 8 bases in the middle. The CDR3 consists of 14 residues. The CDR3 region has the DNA TGTGCCAGCAGTTACTCCGCAGGGGCAGATACGCAGTATTTT. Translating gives CASSYSAGADTQYF.

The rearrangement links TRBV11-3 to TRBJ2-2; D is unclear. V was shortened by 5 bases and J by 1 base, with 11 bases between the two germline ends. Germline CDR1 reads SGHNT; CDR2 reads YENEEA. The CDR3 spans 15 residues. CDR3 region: CASSERLGNTGELFF. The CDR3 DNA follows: TGTGCCAGCAGCGAGAGGCTGGGGAACACCGGGGAGCTGTTTTTT.

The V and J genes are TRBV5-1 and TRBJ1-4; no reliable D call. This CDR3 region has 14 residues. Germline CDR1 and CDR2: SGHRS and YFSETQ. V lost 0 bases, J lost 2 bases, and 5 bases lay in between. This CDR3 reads CASSLDSTNEKLFF. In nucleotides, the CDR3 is TGCGCCAGCAGCTTGGACAGCACTAATGAAAAACTGTTTTTT.

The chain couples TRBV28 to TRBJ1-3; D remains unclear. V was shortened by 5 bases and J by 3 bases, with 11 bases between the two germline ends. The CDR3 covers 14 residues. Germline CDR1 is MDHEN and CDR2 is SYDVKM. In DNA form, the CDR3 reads TGTGCCAGCAGTCTGCGGGATCTTGGAAACACCATATATTTT. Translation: CASSLRDLGNTIYF. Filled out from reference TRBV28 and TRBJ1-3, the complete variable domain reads DVKVTQSSRYLVKRTGEKVFLECVQDMDHENMFWYRQDPGLGLRLIYFSYDVKMKEKGDIPEGYSVSREKKERFSLILESASTNQTSMYLCASSLRDLGNTIYFGEGSWLTVV.

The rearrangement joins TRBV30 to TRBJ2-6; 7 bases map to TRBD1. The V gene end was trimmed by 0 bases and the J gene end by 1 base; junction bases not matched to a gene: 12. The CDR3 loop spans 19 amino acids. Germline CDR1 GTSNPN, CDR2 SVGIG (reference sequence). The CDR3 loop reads CAWSVLRSGGGSGANVLTF. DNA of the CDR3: TGTGCCTGGAGTGTACTTCGTTCAGGGGGTGGATCTGGGGCCAACGTCCTGACTTTC.

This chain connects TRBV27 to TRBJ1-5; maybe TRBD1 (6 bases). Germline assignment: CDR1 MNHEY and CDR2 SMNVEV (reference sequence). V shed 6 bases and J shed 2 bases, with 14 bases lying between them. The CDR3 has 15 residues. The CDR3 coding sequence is TGTGCCAGCAGACTTTGGACAGAAGGCAATCAGCCCCAGCATTTT. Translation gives CASRLWTEGNQPQHF.

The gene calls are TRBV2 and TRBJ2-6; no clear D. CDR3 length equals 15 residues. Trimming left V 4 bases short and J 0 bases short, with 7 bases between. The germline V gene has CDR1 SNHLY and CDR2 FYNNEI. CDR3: CASSGSFSGANVLTF. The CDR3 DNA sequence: TGTGCCAGCAGTGGTTCGTTCTCTGGGGCCAACGTCCTGACTTTC.

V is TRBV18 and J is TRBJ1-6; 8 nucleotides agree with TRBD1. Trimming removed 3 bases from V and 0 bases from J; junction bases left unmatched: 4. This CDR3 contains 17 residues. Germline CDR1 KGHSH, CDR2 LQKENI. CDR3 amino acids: CASSPGQALSYNSPLHF. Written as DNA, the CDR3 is TGTGCCAGCTCACCGGGACAGGCTCTCTCCTATAATTCACCCCTCCACTTT.

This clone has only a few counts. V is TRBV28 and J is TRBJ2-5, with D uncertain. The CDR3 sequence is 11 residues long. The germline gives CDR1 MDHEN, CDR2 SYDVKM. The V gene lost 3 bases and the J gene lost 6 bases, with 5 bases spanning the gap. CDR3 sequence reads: CASSLSKTQYF. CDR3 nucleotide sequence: TGTGCCAGCAGTTTGTCCAAGACCCAGTACTTC.

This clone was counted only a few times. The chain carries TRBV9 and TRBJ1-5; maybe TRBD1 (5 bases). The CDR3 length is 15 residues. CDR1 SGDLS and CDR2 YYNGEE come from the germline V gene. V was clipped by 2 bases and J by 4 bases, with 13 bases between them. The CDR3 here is CASSVGGGGNQPQHF. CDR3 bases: TGTGCCAGCAGCGTCGGCGGGGGGGGAAATCAGCCCCAGCATTTT. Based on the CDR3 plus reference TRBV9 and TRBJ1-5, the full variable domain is DSGVTQTPKHLITATGQRVTLRCSPRSGDLSVYWYQQSLDQGLQFLIQYYNGEERAKGNILERFSAQQFPDLHSELNLSSLELGDSALYFCASSVGGGGNQPQHFGDGTRLSIL.

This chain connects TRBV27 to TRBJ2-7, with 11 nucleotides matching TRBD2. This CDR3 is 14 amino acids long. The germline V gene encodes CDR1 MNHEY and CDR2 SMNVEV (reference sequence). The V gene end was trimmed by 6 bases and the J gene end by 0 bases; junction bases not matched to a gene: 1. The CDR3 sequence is CASRGLAASYEQYF. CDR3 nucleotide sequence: TGTGCCAGCAGGGGACTAGCGGCCTCCTACGAGCAGTACTTC.

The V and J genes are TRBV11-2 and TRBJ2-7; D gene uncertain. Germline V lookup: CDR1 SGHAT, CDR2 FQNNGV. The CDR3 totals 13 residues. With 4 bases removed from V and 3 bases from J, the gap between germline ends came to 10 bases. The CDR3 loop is CASSSGTDYEQYF. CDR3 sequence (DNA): TGTGCCAGCAGCTCCGGAACAGACTACGAGCAGTACTTC.

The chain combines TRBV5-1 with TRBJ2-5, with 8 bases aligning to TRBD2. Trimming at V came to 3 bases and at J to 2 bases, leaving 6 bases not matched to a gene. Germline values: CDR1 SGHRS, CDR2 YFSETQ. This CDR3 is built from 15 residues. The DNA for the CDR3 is TGCGCCAGCAGCTCTTGGGCTAGCGGGCAAGAGACCCAGTACTTC. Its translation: CASSSWASGQETQYF. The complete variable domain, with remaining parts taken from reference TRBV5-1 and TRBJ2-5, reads KAGVTQTPRYLIKTRGQQVTLSCSPISGHRSVSWYQQTPGQGLQFLFEYFSETQRNKGNFPGRFSGRQFSNSRSEMNVSTLELGDSALYLCASSSWASGQETQYFGPGTRLLVL.

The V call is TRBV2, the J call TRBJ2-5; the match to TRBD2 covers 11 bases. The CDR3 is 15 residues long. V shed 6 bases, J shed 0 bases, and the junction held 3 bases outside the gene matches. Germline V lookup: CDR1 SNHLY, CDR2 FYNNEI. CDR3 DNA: TGTGCCAGCAGCGGGACTAGCGGATACCAAGAGACCCAGTACTTC. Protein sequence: CASSGTSGYQETQYF.

In nucleotides, the CDR3 is TGTGCCAGTAGTATAGTACAGGGGCCGCTAAACTATGGCTACACCTTC. The encoded protein is CASSIVQGPLNYGYTF. The chain carries TRBV19 and TRBJ1-2; 7 positions agree with TRBD1. The CDR3 extends over 16 amino acids. V lost 1 base and J lost 2; bases outside the gene matches: 7. From germline, CDR1 is LNHDA and CDR2 SQIVND (reference sequence). The variable domain in full, completed from reference TRBV19 and TRBJ1-2, reads DGGITQSPKYLFRKEGQNVTLSCEQNLNHDAMYWYRQDPGQGLRLIYYSQIVNDFQKGDIAEGYSVSREKKESFPLTVTSAQKNPTAFYLCASSIVQGPLNYGYTFGSGTRLTVV.

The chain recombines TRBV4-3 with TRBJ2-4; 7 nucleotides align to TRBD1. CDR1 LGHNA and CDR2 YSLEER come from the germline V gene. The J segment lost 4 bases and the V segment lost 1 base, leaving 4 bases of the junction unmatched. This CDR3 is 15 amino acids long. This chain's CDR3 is CASSQGDRVKNIQYF. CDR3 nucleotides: TGCGCCAGCAGCCAAGGGGACAGAGTTAAAAACATTCAGTACTTC.

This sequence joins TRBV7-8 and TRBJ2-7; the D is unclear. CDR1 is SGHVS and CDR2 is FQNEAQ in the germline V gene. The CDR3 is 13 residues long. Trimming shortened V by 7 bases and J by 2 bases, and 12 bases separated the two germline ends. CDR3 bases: TGTGCCAGCAACCTGGGCGCACCCTACGAGCAGTACTTC. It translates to CASNLGAPYEQYF.

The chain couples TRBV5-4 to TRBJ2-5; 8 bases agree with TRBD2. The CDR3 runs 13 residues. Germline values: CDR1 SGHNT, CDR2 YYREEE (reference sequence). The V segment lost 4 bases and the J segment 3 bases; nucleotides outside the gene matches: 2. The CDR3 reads CASSPGGEETQYF. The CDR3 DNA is TGTGCCAGCAGCCCGGGGGGGGAAGAGACCCAGTACTTC.

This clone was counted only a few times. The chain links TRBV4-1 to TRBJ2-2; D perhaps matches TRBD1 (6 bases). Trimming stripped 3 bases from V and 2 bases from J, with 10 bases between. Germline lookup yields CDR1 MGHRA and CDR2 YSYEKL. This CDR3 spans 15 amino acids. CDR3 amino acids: CASSQRQVNTGELFF. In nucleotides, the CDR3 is TGCGCCAGCAGCCAGAGACAGGTTAACACCGGGGAGCTGTTTTTT.

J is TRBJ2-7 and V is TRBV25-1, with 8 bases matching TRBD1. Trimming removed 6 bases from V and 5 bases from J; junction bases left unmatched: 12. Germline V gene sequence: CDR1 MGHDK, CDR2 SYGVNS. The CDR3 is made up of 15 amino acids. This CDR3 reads CASRPGQGQFDEQYF. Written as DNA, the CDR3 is TGTGCCAGCAGGCCCGGACAGGGTCAATTCGACGAGCAGTACTTC.

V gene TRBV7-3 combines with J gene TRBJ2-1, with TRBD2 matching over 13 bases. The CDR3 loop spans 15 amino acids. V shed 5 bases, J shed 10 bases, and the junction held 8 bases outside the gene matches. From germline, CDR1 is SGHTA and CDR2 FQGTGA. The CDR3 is CASSQLAGGPGEQFF. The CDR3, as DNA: TGTGCCAGCAGCCAACTAGCGGGAGGGCCGGGGGAGCAGTTCTTC.

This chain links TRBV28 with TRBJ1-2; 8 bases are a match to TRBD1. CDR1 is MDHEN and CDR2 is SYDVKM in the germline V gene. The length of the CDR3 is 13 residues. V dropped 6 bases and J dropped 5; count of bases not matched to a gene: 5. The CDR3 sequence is CASRSDREYGYTF. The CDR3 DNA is TGTGCCAGCAGATCGGACAGGGAATATGGCTACACCTTC.

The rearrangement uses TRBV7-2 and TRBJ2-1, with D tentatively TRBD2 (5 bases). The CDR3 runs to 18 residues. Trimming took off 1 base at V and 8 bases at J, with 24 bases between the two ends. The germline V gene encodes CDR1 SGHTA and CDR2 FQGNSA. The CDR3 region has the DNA TGTGCCAGCAGCTTAGAAACAATCTCGGCCTCTCTCGGGGATGAGCAGTTCTTC. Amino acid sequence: CASSLETISASLGDEQFF.

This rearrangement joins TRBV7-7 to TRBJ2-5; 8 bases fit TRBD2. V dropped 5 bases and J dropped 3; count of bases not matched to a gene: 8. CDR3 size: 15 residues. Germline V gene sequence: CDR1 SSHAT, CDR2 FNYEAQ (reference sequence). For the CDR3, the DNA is TGTGCCAGCAGCGATAATGGACTAGCCAAAGAGACCCAGTACTTC. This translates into CASSDNGLAKETQYF.

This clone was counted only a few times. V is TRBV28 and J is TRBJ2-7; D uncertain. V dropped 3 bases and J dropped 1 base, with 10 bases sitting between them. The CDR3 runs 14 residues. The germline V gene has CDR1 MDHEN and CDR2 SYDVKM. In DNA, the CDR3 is TGTGCCAGCAGTTTGGTGGGCGCATCCTACGAGCAGTACTTC. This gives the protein CASSLVGASYEQYF.

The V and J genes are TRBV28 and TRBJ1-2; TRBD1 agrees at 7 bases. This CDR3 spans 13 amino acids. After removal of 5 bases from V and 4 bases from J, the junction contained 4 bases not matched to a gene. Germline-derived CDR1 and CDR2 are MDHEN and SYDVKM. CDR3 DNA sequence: TGTGCCAGCAGTATACAGGGGAGCTATGGCTACACCTTC. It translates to CASSIQGSYGYTF.

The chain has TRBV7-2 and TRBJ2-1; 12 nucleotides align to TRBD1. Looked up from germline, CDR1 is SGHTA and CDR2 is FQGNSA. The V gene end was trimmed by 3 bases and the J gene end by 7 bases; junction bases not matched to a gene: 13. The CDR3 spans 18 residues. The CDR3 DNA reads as TGTGCCAGCAGCTTCTCATACCCGGGACAGGGGGCAGGAAATGAGCAGTTCTTC. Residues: CASSFSYPGQGAGNEQFF.

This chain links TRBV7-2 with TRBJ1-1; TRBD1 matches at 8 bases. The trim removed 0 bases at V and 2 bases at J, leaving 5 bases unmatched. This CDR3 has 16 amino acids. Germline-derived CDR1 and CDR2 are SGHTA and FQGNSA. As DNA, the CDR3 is TGTGCCAGCAGCTTAGCCGGGACAGGCGTAAACACTGAAGCTTTCTTT. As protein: CASSLAGTGVNTEAFF. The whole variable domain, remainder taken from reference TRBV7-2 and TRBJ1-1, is GAGVSQSPSNKVTEKGKDVELRCDPISGHTALYWYRQSLGQGLEFLIYFQGNSAPDKSGLPSDRFSAERTGGSVSTLTIQRTQQEDSAVYLCASSLAGTGVNTEAFFGQGTRLTVV.

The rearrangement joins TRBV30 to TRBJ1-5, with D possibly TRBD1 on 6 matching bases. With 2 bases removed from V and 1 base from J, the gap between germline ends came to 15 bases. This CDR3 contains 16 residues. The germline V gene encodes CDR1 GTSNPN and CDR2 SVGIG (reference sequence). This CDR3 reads CAWSPGQWGSNQPQHF. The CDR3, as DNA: TGTGCCTGGAGTCCAGGACAGTGGGGCAGCAATCAGCCCCAGCATTTT.

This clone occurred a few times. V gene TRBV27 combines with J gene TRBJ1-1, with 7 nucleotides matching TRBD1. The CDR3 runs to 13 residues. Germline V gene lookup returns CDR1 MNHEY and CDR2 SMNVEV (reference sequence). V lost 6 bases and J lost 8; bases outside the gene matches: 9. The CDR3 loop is CASRATGQVEAFF. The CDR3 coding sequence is TGTGCCAGCAGGGCGACAGGGCAGGTGGAAGCTTTCTTT.